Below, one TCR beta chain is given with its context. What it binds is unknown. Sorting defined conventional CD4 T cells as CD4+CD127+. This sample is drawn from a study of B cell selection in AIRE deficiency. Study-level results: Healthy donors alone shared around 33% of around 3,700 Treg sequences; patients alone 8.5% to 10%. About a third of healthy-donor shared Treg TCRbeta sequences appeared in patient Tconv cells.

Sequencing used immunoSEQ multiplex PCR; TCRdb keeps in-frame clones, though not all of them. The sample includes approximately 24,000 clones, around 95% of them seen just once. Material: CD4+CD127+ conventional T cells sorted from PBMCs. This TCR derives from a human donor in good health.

The CDR3 here is CASSLGALAGGTDTQYF. The CDR3 DNA is TGTGCCAGCAGCTTGGGGGCCTTAGCGGGGGGCACAGATACGCAGTATTTT. The V and J genes are TRBV5-4 and TRBJ2-3; 9 positions match TRBD2. The germline gives CDR1 SGHNT, CDR2 YYREEE (reference sequence). The CDR3 loop spans 17 amino acids. The ends lost 0 bases at V and 1 base at J; junction bases unmatched: 6.